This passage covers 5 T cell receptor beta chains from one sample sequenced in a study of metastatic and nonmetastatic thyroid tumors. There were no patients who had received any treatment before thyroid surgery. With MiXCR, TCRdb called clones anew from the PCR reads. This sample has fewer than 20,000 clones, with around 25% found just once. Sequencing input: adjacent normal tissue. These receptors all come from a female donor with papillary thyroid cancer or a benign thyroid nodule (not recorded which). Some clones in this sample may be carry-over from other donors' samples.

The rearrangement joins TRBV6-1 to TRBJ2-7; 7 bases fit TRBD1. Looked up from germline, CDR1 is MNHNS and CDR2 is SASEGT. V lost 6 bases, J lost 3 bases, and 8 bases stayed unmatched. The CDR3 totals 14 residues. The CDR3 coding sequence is TGTGCCAGCAGCCGTAGACAGGGCTACTACGAGCAGTACTTC. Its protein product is CASSRRQGYYEQYF.

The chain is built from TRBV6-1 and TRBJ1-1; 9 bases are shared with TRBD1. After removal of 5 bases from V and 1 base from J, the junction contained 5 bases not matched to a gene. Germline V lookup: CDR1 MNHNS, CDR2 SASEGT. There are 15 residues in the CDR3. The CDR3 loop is CASSKQGARNTEAFF. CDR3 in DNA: TGTGCCAGCAGTAAACAGGGGGCGCGGAACACTGAAGCTTTCTTT.

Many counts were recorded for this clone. CDR3 DNA sequence: TGTGCCAGCAGTGAGGCGGCGGGAGCGGCCTACGAGCAGTACTTC. Protein product: CASSEAAGAAYEQYF. The rearrangement uses TRBV6-1 and TRBJ2-7, with 7 nucleotides matching TRBD2. V shed 3 bases and J 2 bases; nucleotides not matched to a gene: 7. CDR1 and CDR2 (germline): MNHNS, SASEGT. The CDR3 consists of 15 residues.

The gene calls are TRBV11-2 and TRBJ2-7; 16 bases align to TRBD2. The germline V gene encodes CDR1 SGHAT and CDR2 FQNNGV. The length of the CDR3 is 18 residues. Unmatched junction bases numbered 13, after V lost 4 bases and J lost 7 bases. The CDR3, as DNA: TGTGCCAGCAGCTCACACCATCCGGGGACTAGCGGGGGGGGTGAGCAGTACGTC. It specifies CASSSHHPGTSGGGEQYV.

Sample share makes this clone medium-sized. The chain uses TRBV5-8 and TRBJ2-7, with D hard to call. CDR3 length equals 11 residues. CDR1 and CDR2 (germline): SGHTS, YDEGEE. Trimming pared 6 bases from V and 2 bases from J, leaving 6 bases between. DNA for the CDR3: TGTGCCAGCAATAGAGCCTACGAGCAGTACTTC. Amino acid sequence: CASNRAYEQYF.